This TCR beta chain came from a study of cytomegalovirus exposure and HLA in healthy donors. Study-wide results and caveats: Accurate predictions that matched the HLA-A and HLA-B alleles of most subjects were reportedly made from TCR beta sequences. In a later analysis, V- and J-gene trimming of beta chains associated with a DCLRE1C missense variant, replicated independently.

The CDR3 spans 13 residues. Germline loops: CDR1 MNHEY, CDR2 SMNVEV (reference sequence). PCR primers comprised 60 Vbeta and 13 Jbeta primers. The protocol was immunoSEQ multiplex PCR, while the TCRdb copy is restricted to in-frame clones and leaves out a portion. This sample has about 140,000 clones, with approximately 80% found just once. This clone was detected only once. As yet, its antigen is unknown. At one of its ends the junction is not consistent with the germline gene, which may arise from a read error. Other nucleotide sequences from this sample produce the same CDR3. The sequencing input was PBMCs. The sequence was obtained from a young woman in good health and CMV-seropositive. The chain joins TRBV27 to TRBJ2-4; TRBD1 agrees at 7 bases. In nucleotides, the CDR3 is TGCGCCAGCGGCCGGGACAGTCTCAACATTCAGTACTTC. It encodes CASGRDSLNIQYF.